The 14 T cell receptor beta chains below all came from one sample that was sequenced in a study of blood T cell repertoires in COVID-19. Generated by immunoSEQ multiplex PCR, the TCRdb table keeps only in-frame clones and is missing some. The sample gives around 150,000 clones, 75% to 90% of which show up once; roughly 5% is in the top ten. Sequencing input: PBMCs or T cells enriched from blood (not recorded which). These receptors originate from a man between 70 and 80 years old who had been exposed to COVID-19.

This clone was found once. The rearrangement uses TRBV30 and TRBJ2-1, with 7 bases that match TRBD1. Unmatched junction bases numbered 5, after V lost 0 bases and J lost 12 bases. CDR1 GTSNPN and CDR2 SVGIG come from the germline V gene (reference sequence). The CDR3 is 12 residues long. In DNA form, the CDR3 reads TGTGCCTGGAGTGTACTAGGGGGCCGGCAGTTCTTC. It encodes CAWSVLGGRQFF.

The chain combines TRBV7-9 with TRBJ1-1; weak D call: TRBD1 (6 bases). Deletions cut 4 bases from V and 6 bases from J, with 18 bases between. The CDR3 is made up of 15 amino acids. Germline V CDR1 and CDR2: SEHNR, FQNEAQ (reference sequence). The CDR3 nucleotides read TGTGCCAGCAGCTCCCGTGGGGCAGGGGTGGCTGAAGCTTTCTTT. This codes for CASSSRGAGVAEAFF.

The J gene is TRBJ2-7, the V gene TRBV6-5; 7 bases agree with TRBD1. CDR3 length: 13 amino acids. V shed 5 bases and J 6 bases; nucleotides not matched to a gene: 7. CDR1 and CDR2 from the germline V gene are MNHEY and SVGAGI. As DNA, the CDR3 is TGTGCCAGCAGTACCGACAGGGCGGTCGAGCAGTACTTC. It encodes CASSTDRAVEQYF.

Worth noting for this clone: This sample includes further DNA sequences coding for the same CDR3. This rearrangement joins TRBV12-3 or TRBV12-4 to TRBJ1-5, with TRBD1 as a possible D gene (6 bases). V shed 6 bases and J shed 4 bases, with 10 bases lying between them. The CDR3 loop spans 13 amino acids. CDR3 nucleotides: TGTGCCAGCAGCTTCCAGGGGAATCAGCCCCAGCATTTT. Residues: CASSFQGNQPQHF.

The V and J genes are TRBV7-2 and TRBJ1-5; 7 nucleotides agree with TRBD1. The junction had 7 bases not matched to a gene; V was cut back by 1 base and J by 7 bases. The CDR3 covers 15 residues. Germline assignment: CDR1 SGHTA and CDR2 FQGNSA. This CDR3 is CASSLGQGRWQPQHF. DNA of the CDR3: TGTGCCAGCAGCTTAGGACAGGGTAGGTGGCAGCCCCAGCATTTT.

The genes are TRBV15 and TRBJ2-1; possible D gene TRBD1, 6 bases. Trimming removed 2 bases at V and 5 bases at J, with 10 bases between. The CDR3 spans 14 residues. Looked up from germline, CDR1 is LNHNV and CDR2 is YYDKDF (reference sequence). The CDR3 sequence: CATSRWTEDNEQFF. The CDR3 region has the DNA TGTGCCACCAGCAGATGGACAGAGGACAATGAGCAGTTCTTC.

This chain uses TRBV28 with TRBJ2-2; D gene uncertain. Per the germline V gene, CDR1 is MDHEN and CDR2 is SYDVKM. V was clipped by 3 bases and J by 0 bases, with 8 bases between them. This CDR3 comprises 15 residues. For the CDR3, the DNA is TGTGCCAGCAGTTTGTCGACTGCGAACACCGGGGAGCTGTTTTTT. Translating gives CASSLSTANTGELFF.

The V call is TRBV6-2 or TRBV6-3, the J call TRBJ1-2; 7 positions match TRBD1. CDR3 length: 13 residues. Looked up from germline, CDR1 is MNHEY and CDR2 is SVGEGT. The ends lost 6 bases at V and 13 bases at J; junction bases unmatched: 14. The CDR3: CASSANRDRDITF. CDR3 sequence (DNA): TGTGCCAGCAGCGCTAACCGGGACAGAGATATCACCTTC.

The chain uses TRBV29-1 and TRBJ2-3; D gene unclear. The germline gives CDR1 SQVTM, CDR2 ANQGSEA. V was pared by 5 bases and J by 6 bases, with 6 bases between. The CDR3 contains 10 residues. The CDR3 sequence is CSVHGDTQYF. CDR3 nucleotide sequence: TGCAGCGTTCACGGGGATACGCAGTATTTT.

This clone was observed a handful of times. The V gene is TRBV2, the J gene TRBJ2-3; possibly TRBD1 for D (5 bases). Deletions cut 5 bases from V and 3 bases from J, with 15 bases between. Per germline, CDR1 SNHLY and CDR2 FYNNEI. The CDR3 covers 15 residues. This chain's CDR3 is CASSSQGTRTDTQYF. The DNA for the CDR3 is TGTGCCAGCAGTTCTCAGGGTACGCGGACAGATACGCAGTATTTT. The full variable domain, its missing parts supplied by reference TRBV2 and TRBJ2-3, is EPEVTQTPSHQVTQMGQEVILRCVPISNHLYFYWYRQILGQKVEFLVSFYNNEISEKSEIFDDQFSVERPDGSNFTLKIRSTKLEDSAMYFCASSSQGTRTDTQYFGPGTRLTVL.

This chain links TRBV29-1 with TRBJ1-1, with 7 bases aligning to TRBD1. Germline CDR1 is SQVTM and CDR2 is ANQGSEA. The trim removed 4 bases at V and 0 bases at J, leaving 2 bases unmatched. The CDR3 spans 13 residues. The CDR3 loop is CSVGDRLNTEAFF. The CDR3, as DNA: TGCAGCGTTGGGGACAGATTGAACACTGAAGCTTTCTTT.

The V gene is TRBV5-1, the J gene TRBJ1-1; unclear D gene. Trimming pared 2 bases from V and 6 bases from J, leaving 14 bases between. The CDR3 is made up of 14 amino acids. The germline V gene has CDR1 SGHRS and CDR2 YFSETQ. CDR3 sequence (DNA): TGCGCCAGCAGCTTTACGCCGGAGGTGGCTGAAGCTTTCTTT. Translated, it gives CASSFTPEVAEAFF.

J is TRBJ2-5 and V is TRBV11-3; TRBD2 matches 9 bases. The germline CDR1 and CDR2 sequences are SGHNT and YENEEA. The CDR3 sequence is 17 residues long. V was pared by 5 bases and J by 2 bases, with 12 bases of the junction left unmatched. The CDR3 sequence: CASSPGVAGARQETQYF. CDR3 bases: TGTGCCAGCAGCCCTGGAGTAGCGGGGGCACGTCAAGAGACCCAGTACTTC.

The CDR3 DNA reads as TGTGCCAGCAGCCTCGGGAGCAGATACGAGCAGTACTTC. Translation gives CASSLGSRYEQYF. The chain couples TRBV7-2 to TRBJ2-7; TRBD2 might be the D (6 bases). With 5 bases removed from V and 4 bases from J, the gap between germline ends came to 12 bases. Germline V gene sequence: CDR1 SGHTA, CDR2 FQGNSA. The CDR3 length is 13 residues.